This T cell receptor beta chain was observed in a study of persistence of HIV-infected CD4 T cells. Germline assignment: CDR1 MNHEY and CDR2 SVGAGI. Trimming took 2 bases from V and 4 from J, leaving 15 bases between them. This CDR3 spans 15 amino acids. In its sample, this clone was seen a few times. The antigen is not known. The libraries were made with immunoSEQ version 4 in survey mode. Using immunoSEQ multiplex PCR, the repertoire was profiled, and TCRdb retains in-frame clones only, with some absent. The repertoire holds about 21,000 clones, with approximately 80% as singletons. Lysates of CMV-infected fibroblasts at 10 ug/mL stimulated these cells. Sorting of responding CD4+ T cells relied on upregulated CD40 ligand together with CD69. CD8+ T cells were removed from PBMCs prior to stimulation.

The sample here was CD4+ T cells sorted from PBMCs after approximately 20-hour stimulation, taken from a patient who received antiretroviral therapy. This rearrangement joins TRBV6-5 to TRBJ2-7; no definite D call. The clonotype comes from an adult man with HIV who was CMV-seropositive. CDR3 bases: TGTGCCAGCAGTTACGCGCGGCAGCGCGGATACGAGCAGTACTTC. This sequence encodes CASSYARQRGYEQYF.